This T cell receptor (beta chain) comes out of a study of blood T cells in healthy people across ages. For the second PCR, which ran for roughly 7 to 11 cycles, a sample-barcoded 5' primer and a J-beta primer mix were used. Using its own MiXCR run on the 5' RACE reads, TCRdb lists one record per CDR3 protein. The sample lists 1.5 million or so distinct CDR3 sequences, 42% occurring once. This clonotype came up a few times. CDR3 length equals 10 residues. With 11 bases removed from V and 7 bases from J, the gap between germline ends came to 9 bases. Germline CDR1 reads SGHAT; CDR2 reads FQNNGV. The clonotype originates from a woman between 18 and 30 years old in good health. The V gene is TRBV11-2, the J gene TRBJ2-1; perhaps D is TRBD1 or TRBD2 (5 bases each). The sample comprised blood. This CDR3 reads CAGGKNEQFF. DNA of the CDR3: TGTGCCGGGGGTAAGAATGAGCAGTTCTTC.